The clone carrying this T cell receptor beta chain was recorded once. Per the original data handling: From reference gene primer amplification, estimates of nucleated cell counts were derived. Method: immunoSEQ multiplex PCR; TCRdb's copy keeps in-frame clones and lacks some. The V and J calls and clone size come from that table; D and trimming were worked out from the DNA. The data contain approximately 100,000 clones, roughly 87% of them seen just once; the ten biggest clones take up 4% to 5.5%. The sample is drawn from a study of blood T cell repertoires in COVID-19. On the study more broadly: Spain, Italy and the United States supplied samples that represented acute and convalescent COVID-19. Sources were T cells, B-cell-depleted T cells, or PBMCs; the material itself was cDNA or gDNA.

The CDR3 consists of 16 residues. Germline V CDR1 and CDR2: SGHRS, YFSETQ. V was pared by 0 bases and J by 4 bases, with 5 bases of the junction left unmatched. Specimen: peripheral blood. The clonotype was recovered from a man between 65 and 80 years old with acute or convalescent COVID-19. The J gene is TRBJ2-1, the V gene TRBV5-1; TRBD2 agrees at 9 bases. The DNA of the CDR3 is TGCGCCAGCAGCTTGGCCGGGACTAGCTTATACAATGAGCAGTTCTTC. Its protein product is CASSLAGTSLYNEQFF.